This passage covers 17 T cell receptor beta chains from one sample sequenced in a study of blood T cell repertoires in COVID-19. Assay: immunoSEQ multiplex PCR; the TCRdb copy retains only in-frame clones and omits some. The profile shows some 200,000 clones, about 81% of them singletons. The sample comprised PBMCs or T cells enriched from blood (not recorded which). The receptors derive from a man aged 35-49 years who had recovered from COVID-19.

CDR3 protein: CASSFPRTSRNEQFF. The CDR3 bases are TGTGCCAGCAGCTTCCCCCGGACTAGTCGGAATGAGCAGTTCTTC. The rearrangement uses TRBV11-2 and TRBJ2-1, with 7 positions matching TRBD2. Germline assignment: CDR1 SGHAT and CDR2 FQNNGV. V dropped 3 bases and J dropped 7; count of bases not matched to a gene: 9. The CDR3 extends over 15 amino acids.

The J gene is TRBJ1-4, the V gene TRBV5-1; D not resolved. The CDR3 runs 15 residues. V gave up 0 bases and J gave up 2 bases, with 8 bases separating them. CDR1 and CDR2 (germline): SGHRS, YFSETQ. CDR3 sequence reads: CASSLGALTNEKLFF. The DNA of the CDR3 is TGCGCCAGCAGCTTGGGCGCACTGACTAATGAAAAACTGTTTTTT.

This clone was counted a few times. The chain is built from TRBV9 and TRBJ2-3, with 9 bases lining up with TRBD2. The CDR3 loop spans 16 amino acids. Per the germline V gene, CDR1 is SGDLS and CDR2 is YYNGEE. J lost 2 bases, V lost 2 bases, and 6 bases had no gene match. This CDR3 is CASSVGLASYTDTQYF. The CDR3 DNA follows: TGTGCCAGCAGCGTCGGACTAGCGAGTTACACAGATACGCAGTATTTT.

The J gene is TRBJ2-3, the V gene TRBV11-2, with 10 bases lining up with TRBD2. CDR1 is SGHAT and CDR2 is FQNNGV in the germline V gene. V shed 5 bases, J shed 3 bases, and the junction held 11 bases outside the gene matches. The CDR3 is 17 residues long. CDR3 sequence reads: CASSPIGSGRFTDTQYF. CDR3 nucleotide sequence: TGTGCCAGCAGCCCAATAGGTAGCGGGAGGTTTACAGATACGCAGTATTTT.

This clone was counted a few times. The J gene is TRBJ1-6, the V gene TRBV7-8, with D hard to call. This CDR3 has 14 residues. With 0 bases removed from V and 7 bases from J, the gap between germline ends came to 7 bases. Germline CDR1 is SGHVS and CDR2 is FQNEAQ. In DNA, the CDR3 is TGTGCCAGCAGCTTAGCGACGGGGAATTCACCCCTCCACTTT. It is translated as CASSLATGNSPLHF.

The chain is built from TRBV18 and TRBJ2-7; 14 nucleotides line up with TRBD2. The CDR3 runs to 17 residues. Germline trimming cut 4 bases from V and 3 bases from J; bases unmatched to any gene: 8. Germline-derived CDR1 and CDR2 are KGHSH and LQKENI. The CDR3, as DNA: TGTGCCAGCTCACTCGTTGGACTAGCGGGAGGACACTACGAGCAGTACTTC. This encodes CASSLVGLAGGHYEQYF.

The chain is built from TRBV6-5 and TRBJ1-2; unclear D gene. V was pared by 5 bases and J by 4 bases, with 11 bases between. The CDR3 is made up of 13 amino acids. The germline V gene encodes CDR1 MNHEY and CDR2 SVGAGI. The CDR3 region is CASSIQQAYGYTF. The DNA for the CDR3 is TGTGCCAGCAGTATACAGCAGGCCTATGGCTACACCTTC.

This clone came up many times. The chain uses TRBV7-9 and TRBJ2-5, with D unresolved. Trimming pared 7 bases from V and 2 bases from J, leaving 14 bases between. Germline-derived CDR1 and CDR2 are SEHNR and FQNEAQ (reference sequence). The CDR3 consists of 14 residues. CDR3 amino acids: CASTLVTQQETQYF. CDR3 nucleotides: TGTGCCAGCACCCTCGTGACACAGCAAGAGACCCAGTACTTC.

The rearrangement uses TRBV5-1 and TRBJ2-5, with D unresolved. Germline-derived CDR1 and CDR2 are SGHRS and YFSETQ. Trimming shortened V by 4 bases and J by 2 bases, and 15 bases separated the two germline ends. CDR3 length equals 15 residues. In nucleotides, the CDR3 is TGCGCCAGCAGCGCCCGACTGAGCCCACAAGAGACCCAGTACTTC. Translation: CASSARLSPQETQYF.

This CDR3 is CASSSGGYMNTEAFF. For the CDR3, the DNA is TGTGCCAGCAGCTCGGGGGGGTATATGAACACTGAAGCTTTCTTT. The chain combines TRBV5-7 with TRBJ1-1; possibly TRBD1 for D (5 bases). TRBV5-7 is an ORF, with its function uncertain. Trimming took off 3 bases at V and 0 bases at J, with 12 bases between the two ends. There are 15 residues in the CDR3.

V is TRBV19 and J is TRBJ2-1; TRBD2 aligns across 9 bases. Trimming cost V 10 bases and J 3 bases; bases outside gene matches: 4. Germline V gives CDR1 LNHDA, CDR2 SQIVND (reference sequence). This CDR3 has 13 residues. Here the CDR3 reads CATSGMFYNEQFF. CDR3 DNA: TGTGCCACTAGCGGGATGTTCTACAATGAGCAGTTCTTC. Looking up the rest from reference TRBV19 and TRBJ2-1 gives the full variable domain: DGGITQSPKYLFRKEGQNVTLSCEQNLNHDAMYWYRQDPGQGLRLIYYSQIVNDFQKGDIAEGYSVSREKKESFPLTVTSAQKNPTAFYLCATSGMFYNEQFFGPGTRLTVL.

The chain joins TRBV14 to TRBJ2-7; D call uncertain. V was shortened by 4 bases and J by 5 bases, with 15 bases between the two germline ends. The CDR3 is made up of 14 amino acids. The germline CDR1 and CDR2 sequences are SGHDN and FVKESK. CDR3 DNA sequence: TGTGCCAGCAGCCTCCATGGCCCGCCAAACGAGCAGTACTTC. Amino acids: CASSLHGPPNEQYF. The whole variable domain, filled in from reference TRBV14 and TRBJ2-7, reads EAGVTQFPSHSVIEKGQTVTLRCDPISGHDNLYWYRRVMGKEIKFLLHFVKESKQDESGMPNNRFLAERTGGTYSTLKVQPAELEDSGVYFCASSLHGPPNEQYFGPGTRLTVT.

The rearrangement links TRBV3-1 (or the pseudogene TRBV3-2) to TRBJ1-5; D might be TRBD1 (5 bases). This CDR3 has 15 residues. The germline V gene has CDR1 LGHDT and CDR2 YNNKEL (reference sequence). V gave up 0 bases and J gave up 2 bases, with 8 bases separating them. In nucleotides, the CDR3 is TGTGCCAGCAGCCAAGAGGGAGGGGGCAATCAGCCCCAGCATTTT. It encodes CASSQEGGGNQPQHF.

This clone turned up a few times. This sequence joins TRBV24-1 and TRBJ2-7, with D uncertain. This CDR3 contains 13 residues. V lost 1 base and J 4 bases, leaving 7 bases between the germline ends. Germline loops: CDR1 KGHDR, CDR2 SFDVKD. Here the CDR3 reads CATSDFRSYEQYF. The CDR3 coding sequence is TGTGCCACCAGTGATTTTCGTAGTTACGAGCAGTACTTC.

This clone occurred once. The sample carries other DNA sequences with the same CDR3. CDR3 bases: TGTGCCAGCAGCGTGGGACAGGGGTCTGGCTACACCTTC. Amino acids: CASSVGQGSGYTF. The genes are TRBV9 and TRBJ1-2; the match to TRBD1 covers 10 bases. Germline CDR1 and CDR2: SGDLS and YYNGEE. Trimming removed 2 bases from V and 7 bases from J; junction bases left unmatched: 2. This CDR3 has 13 residues.

The chain has TRBV5-4 and TRBJ2-5, with D maybe TRBD2 (5 bases). With 3 bases removed from V and 5 bases from J, the gap between germline ends came to 14 bases. Germline values: CDR1 SGHNT, CDR2 YYREEE (reference sequence). The CDR3 has 14 amino acids. CDR3 DNA: TGTGCCAGCAGCTCAGGAGCGAGGGAGGAGACCCAGTACTTC. The encoded protein is CASSSGAREETQYF. The variable domain in full, completed from reference TRBV5-4 and TRBJ2-5, reads ETGVTQSPTHLIKTRGQQVTLRCSSQSGHNTVSWYQQALGQGPQFIFQYYREEENGRGNFPPRFSGLQFPNYSSELNVNALELDDSALYLCASSSGAREETQYFGPGTRLLVL.

The J gene is TRBJ2-1, the V gene TRBV11-1; 11 bases are a match to TRBD2. This CDR3 comprises 15 residues. V lost 2 bases and J lost 7; bases outside the gene matches: 4. The V gene's germline CDR1 is SGHAT and CDR2 FQDESV (reference sequence). The DNA of the CDR3 is TGTGCCAGCAGCTTACTAGCGGGAGGAAAGAATGAGCAGTTCTTC. Translated, it gives CASSLLAGGKNEQFF.